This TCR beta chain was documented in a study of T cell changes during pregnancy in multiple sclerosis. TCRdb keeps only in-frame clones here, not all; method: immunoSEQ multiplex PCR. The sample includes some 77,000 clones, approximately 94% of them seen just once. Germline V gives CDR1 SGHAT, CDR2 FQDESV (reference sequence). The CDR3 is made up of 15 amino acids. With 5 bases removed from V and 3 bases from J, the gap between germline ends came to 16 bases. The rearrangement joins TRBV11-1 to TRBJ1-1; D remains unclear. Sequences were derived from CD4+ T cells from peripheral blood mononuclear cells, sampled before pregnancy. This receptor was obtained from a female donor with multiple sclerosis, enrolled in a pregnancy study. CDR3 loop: CASSPRLGGDTEAFF. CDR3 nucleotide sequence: TGTGCCAGCAGCCCCCGCCTGGGAGGCGACACTGAAGCTTTCTTT.